This TCR beta chain is drawn from a study of T-cell reconstitution after alpha-beta-depleted transplantation in children. Study-wide results and limits: One year post-transplant, T-cell counts and diversity were largely derived from T cells produced anew.

The CDR3 runs to 17 residues. V lost 5 bases and J lost 2, with 16 bases in between. The TCRbeta library incorporated unique molecular identifiers. TCRdb called the PCR reads again in MiXCR, with one record for every CDR3 protein. Among approximately 980,000 distinct CDR3 sequences listed, about 29% were seen once. Concerning this clonotype: What it binds is not known.

This clonotype originated in a boy under two years old who had a stem cell transplant for SCID, so the T cells may come from the graft donor. This sample comprised PBMCs, mostly from graft donor cells, obtained 360 days after TCRalphabeta/CD19-depleted stem cell transplant. V usage is TRBV12-3 or TRBV12-4 and J usage is TRBJ2-6; the D gene is possibly TRBD2 (5 bases). CDR3: CASSPPTGSTGANVLTF. The CDR3 DNA reads as TGTGCCAGCAGTCCCCCGACTGGGAGTACTGGGGCCAACGTCCTGACTTTC.